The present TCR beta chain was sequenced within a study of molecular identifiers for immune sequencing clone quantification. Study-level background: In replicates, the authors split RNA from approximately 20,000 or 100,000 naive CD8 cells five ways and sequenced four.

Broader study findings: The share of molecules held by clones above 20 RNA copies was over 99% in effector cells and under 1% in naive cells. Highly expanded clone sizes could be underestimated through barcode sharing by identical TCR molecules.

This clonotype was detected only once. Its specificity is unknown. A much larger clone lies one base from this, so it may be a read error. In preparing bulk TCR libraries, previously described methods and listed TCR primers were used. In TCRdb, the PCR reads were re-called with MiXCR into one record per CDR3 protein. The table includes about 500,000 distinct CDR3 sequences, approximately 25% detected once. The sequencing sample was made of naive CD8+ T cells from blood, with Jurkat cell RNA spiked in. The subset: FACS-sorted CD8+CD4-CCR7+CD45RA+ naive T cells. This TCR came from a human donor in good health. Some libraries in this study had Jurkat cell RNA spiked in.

The CDR3 DNA reads as TGTGCCACCGCCCCCTCGGTGGGGAGGGATGAAAAACTGTTTTTT. Protein sequence: CATAPSVGRDEKLFF. This rearrangement joins TRBV15 to TRBJ1-4; no firm D call. This CDR3 region has 15 residues. Trimming took off 8 bases at V and 6 bases at J, with 19 bases between the two ends. Germline V gives CDR1 LNHNV, CDR2 YYDKDF (reference sequence).